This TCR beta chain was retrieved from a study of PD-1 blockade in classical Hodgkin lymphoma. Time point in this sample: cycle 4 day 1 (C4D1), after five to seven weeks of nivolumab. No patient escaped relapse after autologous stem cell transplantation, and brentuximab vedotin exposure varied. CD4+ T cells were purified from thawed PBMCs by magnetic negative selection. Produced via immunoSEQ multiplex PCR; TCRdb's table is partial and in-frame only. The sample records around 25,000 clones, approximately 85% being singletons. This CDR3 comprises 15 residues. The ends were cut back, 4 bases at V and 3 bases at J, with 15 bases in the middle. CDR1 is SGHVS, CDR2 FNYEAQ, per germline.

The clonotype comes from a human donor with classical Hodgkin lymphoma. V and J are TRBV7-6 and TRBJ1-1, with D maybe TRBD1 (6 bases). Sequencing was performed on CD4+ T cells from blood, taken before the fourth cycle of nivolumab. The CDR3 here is CASSSSLTGHTEAFF. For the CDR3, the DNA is TGTGCCAGCAGCTCCTCGCTAACAGGGCACACTGAAGCTTTCTTT.